This T cell receptor beta chain was found in a study of blood T cell repertoires in COVID-19. This CDR3 is built from 14 residues. Per germline, CDR1 SEHNR and CDR2 FQNEAQ (reference sequence). V shed 0 bases and J shed 3 bases, with 8 bases lying between them. Source study methods: The authors estimated nucleated cell counts from reference gene primer amplification. Sequencing was performed with immunoSEQ multiplex PCR; in TCRdb, only in-frame clones are kept and a portion is missing. The V and J calls and the clone size are those of that table, but D and trimming were determined from the DNA. The repertoire consists of 200,000 to 300,000 clones, with about 79% occurring once and the leading ten covering around 9.9%.

V and J are TRBV7-9 and TRBJ1-1; D perhaps matches TRBD1 (5 bases). The sample consisted of peripheral blood. This TCR derives from a woman of 80 years or more with acute or convalescent COVID-19. The CDR3 bases are TGTGCCAGCAGCTTAGCCGGCAGGGACACTGAAGCTTTCTTT. This gives the protein CASSLAGRDTEAFF.